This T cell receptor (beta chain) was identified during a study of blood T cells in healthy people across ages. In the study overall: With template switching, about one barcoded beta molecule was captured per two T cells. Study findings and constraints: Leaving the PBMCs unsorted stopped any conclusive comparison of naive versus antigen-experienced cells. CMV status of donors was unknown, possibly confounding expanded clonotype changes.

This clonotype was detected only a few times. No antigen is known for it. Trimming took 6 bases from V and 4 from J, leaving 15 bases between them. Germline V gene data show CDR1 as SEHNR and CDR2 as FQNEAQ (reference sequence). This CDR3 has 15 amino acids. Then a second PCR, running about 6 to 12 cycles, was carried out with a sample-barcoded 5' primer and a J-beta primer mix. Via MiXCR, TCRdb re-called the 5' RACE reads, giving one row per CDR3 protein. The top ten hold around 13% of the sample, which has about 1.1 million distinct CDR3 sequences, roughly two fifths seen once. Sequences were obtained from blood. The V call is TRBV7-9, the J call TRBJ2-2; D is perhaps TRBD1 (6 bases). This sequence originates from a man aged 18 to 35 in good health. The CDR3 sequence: CASRSSGGPTGELFF. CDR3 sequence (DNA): TGTGCCAGCAGATCTTCTGGGGGCCCCACCGGGGAGCTGTTTTTT.